A selection of T cell receptor beta chains follows, all from one sample in a study of blood T cells in healthy people across ages. TCRdb reprocessed the 5' RACE reads with MiXCR, giving one entry per CDR3 protein. The sample consists of some 1.6 million distinct CDR3 sequences, about 35% of them appearing once. The material sequenced was blood. The receptors come from a woman in her twenties or thirties in good health. Each CDR3 is given with its conserved first and last residue. The order of the fields is D gene, clone size, V gene, CDR3 length, J gene, CDR3 protein, CDR3 DNA. The D gene is left open where the match is weak. The size field is filled for only some rows; it gives once, few, many or a size class.

>TRBD2|-|TRBV3-1|17|TRBJ2-3
CASSQDGEGLSTDTQYF
TGTGCCAGCAGCCAGGATGGGGAGGGCCTCAGCACAGATACGCAGTATTTT
>-|once|TRBV5-1|12|TRBJ2-7
CASSLPHYEQYF
TGCGCCAGCAGCTTGCCCCACTACGAGCAGTACTTC
>-|-|TRBV4-2|17|TRBJ2-7
CASSQDRGGASYNEQYF
TGTGCCAGCAGCCAAGATAGGGGGGGCGCCTCCTACAATGAGCAGTACTTC
>-|-|TRBV30|14|TRBJ1-4
CAWSVGKGEEKLFF
TGTGCCTGGAGTGTGGGCAAAGGAGAAGAAAAACTGTTTTTT
>TRBD1|-|TRBV9|15|TRBJ2-1
CASSVGDRGGHEQFF
TGTGCCAGCAGCGTAGGCGACAGGGGGGGTCATGAGCAGTTCTTC
>-|-|TRBV18|15|TRBJ2-3
CASSLSKRFTDTQYF
TGTGCCAGCTCACTGAGTAAAAGGTTCACAGATACGCAGTATTTT
>TRBD2|-|TRBV10-3|19|TRBJ2-3
CAISESSGRVGLGTDTQYF
TGTGCCATCAGTGAGTCTAGCGGGAGGGTCGGATTGGGCACAGATACGCAGTATTTT
>TRBD1|-|TRBV5-4|15|TRBJ2-5
CASRRTGGSRETQYF
TGTGCCAGCAGACGGACAGGGGGGAGTCGAGAGACCCAGTACTTC
>-|-|TRBV6-5|14|TRBJ1-3
CASRPQAPSNTIYF
TGTGCCAGCAGACCCCAGGCTCCTAGTAACACCATATATTTT
>TRBD2|few|TRBV11-2|15|TRBJ2-1
CASSPLAGAGREQFF
TGTGCCAGCAGCCCCCTAGCGGGGGCGGGTCGGGAGCAGTTCTTC
>TRBD1|few|TRBV12-3/TRBV12-4|14|TRBJ1-1
CASITGTGAAEAFF
TGTGCCAGCATAACCGGGACAGGGGCGGCTGAAGCTTTCTTT
>-|-|TRBV6-2/TRBV6-3|14|TRBJ1-2
CASMDSPTAYGYTF
TGTGCCAGCATGGACAGCCCCACAGCGTATGGCTACACCTTC
>-|-|TRBV20-1|15|TRBJ2-1
CSARRSGSKGNEQFF
TGCAGTGCTAGGAGAAGTGGGAGTAAGGGAAATGAGCAGTTCTTC
>-|-|TRBV24-1|15|TRBJ2-7
CATSDATQINNEQYF
TGTGCCACCAGTGATGCCACCCAGATTAACAACGAGCAGTACTTC